The source of this T cell receptor (beta chain) is a study of blood T cell repertoires in COVID-19 (dated by TCRdb to 2019 to 2021). Regarding the research as a whole: Samples covering the acute and convalescent phases of COVID-19 were provided by collaborators in the United States, Italy and Spain. A freely available public database, intended as a resource for researchers studying the immune response to SARS-CoV-2, is where the repertoires were released. Samples were obtained from the ongoing ImmuneRACE study (first 160 participants) and from 1,254 subjects provided by 6 global collaborators. Deeply sampled blood TCRbeta repertoires from subjects exposed to, actively infected with, or recovered from COVID-19 were included in the dataset. HLA class I and class II types, where available, came from metadata supplied by the sample provider rather than from assay-based typing. The prospective study material was composed of cDNA or gDNA derived from T cells, B-cell-depleted T cells, or PBMCs. Sample metadata almost always included a de-identified subject ID, COVID-19 status, age in years and sex.

Regarding this clone: Its specific antigen is unknown. No quality values exist for individual bases; no much larger clone is one base distant.

Each collaborating institution followed its own protocols to collect whole blood in K2EDTA tubes. For TCRbeta analysis, collaborators shipped samples in one of three forms: frozen whole blood, isolated PBMCs, or DNA extracted from either of those sample types. The immunoSEQ Assay, a bias-controlled multiplex PCR, was used to amplify TCRbeta CDR3 regions from genomic DNA. From the authors' description of their analysis: The number of nucleated cells in each sample was estimated by amplification of reference gene primers within the assay. To quantify the absolute abundance of each unique TCRbeta CDR3 rearrangement, sequence reads were collapsed and filtered. Productive Simpson clonality was computed per sample as the square root of Simpson's diversity index over productive rearrangements. This immuneACCESS table, as held by TCRdb, lists in-frame sequences with V and J called but not all clones. Of the missing ones, under half trace to an unresolved V gene in checked studies; the others have no known cause. V, J and clone size are those of that table, while D and trimming were read from the DNA. Present in this sample are approximately 78,000 clones, 75% to 90% of which were seen just once. 15% to 20% of the sample is taken by the ten largest.

Paper-wide results and their limitations: Clinical and demographic metadata were provided uncurated, with the amount varying by source and participant.

Measured from the cysteine to the phenylalanine, the CDR3 is 15 residues long. Only the CDR3 portion is preserved as DNA: 45 bases, with reading frame beginning at the first base. CDR1 and CDR2 were assigned from the germline V gene (reference sequence) as LNHNV and YYDKDF. After removal of 0 bases from V and 4 bases from J, the junction retains 2 bases not matched to a gene. The sequenced sample consisted of peripheral blood. The sequence came from a woman aged 80 or over with acute or convalescent COVID-19. The chain is made from TRBV15 and TRBJ2-3, with 9 bases matching TRBD2. The bases read TGTGCCACCAGCAGAGATTCTAGCGGGGCAGATACGCAGTATTTT. This is translated as CATSRDSSGADTQYF.